These 32 T cell receptor beta chains were all obtained from the same sample, sequenced in a study of cytomegalovirus exposure and HLA in healthy donors (dated by TCRdb to about 2017). Libraries were constructed by the immunoSEQ multiplex PCR assay. The multiplex PCR relied on a mix of 60 forward primers for TCR Vbeta segments and 13 reverse primers for TCR Jbeta segments. TCRdb limited this immuneACCESS table to in-frame rearrangements with V and J called. A share of clones is missing; checked studies link under half to unresolved V genes, and the rest is unexplained. The sample yields about 180,000 clones; around three quarters were counted once. About 2.5% of the sample lies in the top ten. Material for sequencing was PBMCs. The receptors here all came from a woman aged 25 to 39 in good health and CMV-seropositive.

V usage is TRBV27 and J usage is TRBJ2-3; D possibly corresponds to TRBD1 (5 bases). Between the trimmed V and J ends, which lost 2 bases and 1 base, there was a span of 10 bases. Germline assignment: CDR1 MNHEY and CDR2 SMNVEV (reference sequence). This CDR3 has 15 residues. CDR3 coding DNA: TGTGCCAGCAGTTTAATCAGGGCGCGCACAGATACGCAGTATTTT. It translates to CASSLIRARTDTQYF.

The CDR3 sequence is CAIDTGEGTDTQYF. The CDR3, as DNA: TGTGCCATCGACACAGGGGAGGGCACAGATACGCAGTATTTT. The rearrangement links TRBV10-3 to TRBJ2-3, with a tentative D call TRBD1 (7 bases). V was trimmed by 8 bases and J by 1 base, leaving 13 bases between them. This CDR3 region has 14 residues. The V gene's germline CDR1 is ENHRY and CDR2 SYGVKD.

This clone was detected once. This rearrangement joins TRBV28 to TRBJ1-5, with D perhaps TRBD1 (5 bases). V was cut by 7 bases and J by 5 bases, with 18 bases left in between. CDR3 length: 15 residues. Germline V lookup: CDR1 MDHEN, CDR2 SYDVKM. The CDR3 reads CASNPPTGRYQPQHF. As DNA, the CDR3 is TGTGCCAGCAACCCCCCAACAGGTCGATATCAGCCCCAGCATTTT.

The chain couples TRBV6-6 to TRBJ2-5; TRBD2 matches 11 bases. V shed 6 bases and J 10 bases; nucleotides not matched to a gene: 13. The CDR3 length is 15 residues. CDR1 is MNHNY, CDR2 SVGAGI, per germline (reference sequence). CDR3 protein: CASSTSGGNPWDQYF. CDR3 coding DNA: TGTGCCAGCAGCACTAGCGGGGGCAACCCCTGGGACCAGTACTTC.

The chain joins TRBV5-6 to TRBJ2-5; a weak D match, TRBD2 (6 bases). Germline V CDR1 and CDR2: SGHDT, YYEEEE. The ends were cut back, 2 bases at V and 4 bases at J, with 9 bases in the middle. The CDR3 loop spans 13 amino acids. CDR3 DNA sequence: TGTGCCAGCAGCTTCTCGGGGGTAGAGACCCAGTACTTC. This codes for CASSFSGVETQYF.

This rearrangement joins TRBV15 to TRBJ2-1, with D maybe TRBD2 (7 bases). Germline values: CDR1 LNHNV, CDR2 YYDKDF (reference sequence). This CDR3 has 17 amino acids. V lost 0 bases and J 10 bases, leaving 22 bases between the germline ends. The chain's CDR3 is CATSRDRASGGGWEQFF. In nucleotides, the CDR3 is TGTGCCACCAGCAGAGATAGGGCTAGCGGCGGGGGCTGGGAGCAGTTCTTC. Full variable domain (outside the CDR3, taken from reference TRBV15 and TRBJ2-1): DAMVIQNPRYQVTQFGKPVTLSCSQTLNHNVMYWYQQKSSQAPKLLFHYYDKDFNNEADTPDNFQSRRPNTSFCFLDIRSPGLGDTAMYLCATSRDRASGGGWEQFFGPGTRLTVL.

V and J are TRBV6-5 and TRBJ2-7; D gene uncertain. The germline V gene has CDR1 MNHEY and CDR2 SVGAGI. Trimming removed 11 bases at V and 3 bases at J, with 11 bases between. This CDR3 is built from 11 residues. CDR3 loop: CAARSVYEQYF. As DNA, the CDR3 is TGTGCCGCCAGAAGCGTCTACGAGCAGTACTTC.

This clone occurred once. The junction departs from germline at one end; a sequencing error may be responsible. The chain joins TRBV4-3 to TRBJ2-7; D is ambiguous. In germline, CDR1 is LGHNA, CDR2 YSLEER. This CDR3 contains 17 residues. In nucleotides, the CDR3 is TGCGCCAACAGCCAAGATATCGTCGTGGGCGATGGTTACGAGCAGTACTTC. As protein: CANSQDIVVGDGYEQYF.

This chain links TRBV6-1 with TRBJ1-6, with 11 positions matching TRBD1. Germline V gene sequence: CDR1 MNHNS, CDR2 SASEGT. J gave up 10 bases and V 7 bases, and 3 bases lay outside the gene matches. This CDR3 comprises 13 residues. DNA for the CDR3: TGTGCCAGCACGGGGACAGGGGGATCACCCCTCCACTTT. Protein product: CASTGTGGSPLHF.

V and J are TRBV7-9 and TRBJ2-7, with 10 bases aligning to TRBD2. The CDR3 has 17 amino acids. Trimming cost V 2 bases and J 3 bases; bases outside gene matches: 10. In germline, CDR1 is SEHNR, CDR2 FQNEAQ (reference sequence). The CDR3 coding sequence is TGTGCCAGCAGCTTACGCGGGTCTAGCGGGGGAGTCTACGAGCAGTACTTC. Protein product: CASSLRGSSGGVYEQYF. The full variable domain, its missing parts supplied by reference TRBV7-9 and TRBJ2-7, is DTGVSQNPRHKITKRGQNVTFRCDPISEHNRLYWYRQTLGQGPEFLTYFQNEAQLEKSRLLSDRFSAERPKGSFSTLEIQRTEQGDSAMYLCASSLRGSSGGVYEQYFGPGTRLTVT.

DNA for the CDR3: TGTGCCAGCAGCTGGAGAGGGGCTAGCGGGGAGCACGAGCAGTACTTC. This codes for CASSWRGASGEHEQYF. The genes are TRBV7-9 and TRBJ2-7; 9 bases are shared with TRBD2. This CDR3 is 16 amino acids long. The germline CDR1 and CDR2 sequences are SEHNR and FQNEAQ (reference sequence). V gave up 4 bases and J gave up 5 bases; unmatched junction bases: 12.

In DNA form, the CDR3 reads TGTGCCAGCAGCCCTGCGGGGAACTCTGGAAACACCATATATTTT. Translated: CASSPAGNSGNTIYF. V usage is TRBV5-4 and J usage is TRBJ1-3, with D unclear. Per the germline V gene, CDR1 is SGHNT and CDR2 is YYREEE (reference sequence). With 4 bases removed from V and 0 bases from J, the gap between germline ends came to 11 bases. The CDR3 has 15 residues.

This clone was seen a handful of times. CDR3: CAWDQGARTDTQYF. The CDR3 region has the DNA TGTGCCTGGGACCAGGGGGCTCGCACAGATACGCAGTATTTT. This sequence joins TRBV30 and TRBJ2-3; 8 positions agree with TRBD1. This CDR3 has 14 amino acids. V lost 5 bases, J lost 1 base, and 5 bases stayed unmatched. Germline CDR1 reads GTSNPN; CDR2 reads SVGIG (reference sequence).

V usage is TRBV9 and J usage is TRBJ2-3; D possibly corresponds to TRBD2 (6 bases). Per the germline V gene, CDR1 is SGDLS and CDR2 is YYNGEE. The CDR3 length is 15 residues. V dropped 0 bases and J dropped 2 bases, with 10 bases sitting between them. CDR3 region: CASSVDGEDTDTQYF. CDR3 nucleotide sequence: TGTGCCAGCAGCGTAGACGGGGAGGACACAGATACGCAGTATTTT. The whole variable domain, filled in from reference TRBV9 and TRBJ2-3, reads DSGVTQTPKHLITATGQRVTLRCSPRSGDLSVYWYQQSLDQGLQFLIQYYNGEERAKGNILERFSAQQFPDLHSELNLSSLELGDSALYFCASSVDGEDTDTQYFGPGTRLTVL.

The gene calls are TRBV18 and TRBJ2-6; possible D gene TRBD2, 5 bases. The V gene lost 1 base and the J gene lost 4 bases, with 8 bases spanning the gap. The CDR3 covers 15 residues. Germline V gene lookup returns CDR1 KGHSH and CDR2 LQKENI. This CDR3 reads CASSPQGVGANVLTF. The CDR3 DNA reads as TGTGCCAGCTCACCACAGGGAGTAGGGGCCAACGTCCTGACTTTC.

J is TRBJ1-2 and V is TRBV20-1; tentative D call: TRBD1 (5 bases). The CDR3 has 11 residues. The germline gives CDR1 DFQATT, CDR2 SNEGSKA (reference sequence). Trimming stripped 1 base from V and 7 bases from J, with 7 bases between. The CDR3 DNA is TGCAGTGCTAGAGTGGGGGGTGGCTACACCTTC. This translates into CSARVGGGYTF.

The chain combines TRBV6-1 with TRBJ1-4; possible D gene TRBD1, 5 bases. The germline V gene has CDR1 MNHNS and CDR2 SASEGT. The CDR3 covers 13 residues. Trimming removed 0 bases from V and 16 bases from J, with 15 bases in between. The CDR3 DNA follows: TGTGCCAGCAGTGAAGCCCCCCGGAGGGGCCGGTTTTTT. This translates into CASSEAPRRGRFF.

This rearrangement joins TRBV7-2 to TRBJ2-7; tentatively, D is TRBD2 (6 bases). The germline gives CDR1 SGHTA, CDR2 FQGNSA. With 3 bases removed from V and 7 bases from J, the gap between germline ends came to 10 bases. The CDR3 totals 12 residues. The CDR3 DNA reads as TGTGCCAGCAGCTTGGACGGGGGAGAGCAGTACTTC. Its protein is CASSLDGGEQYF.

In its sample, this clone was seen once. This chain's CDR3 is CSAMIGTGAGQPQHF. CDR3 nucleotide sequence: TGCAGCGCAATGATCGGGACAGGGGCTGGTCAGCCCCAGCATTTT. The rearrangement uses TRBV29-1 and TRBJ1-5; 10 positions match TRBD1. CDR1 and CDR2 (germline): SQVTM, ANQGSEA. V dropped 7 bases and J dropped 6; count of bases not matched to a gene: 12. The CDR3 has 15 amino acids.

This chain uses TRBV4-1 with TRBJ2-7; 12 bases line up with TRBD2. This CDR3 comprises 18 residues. The V segment lost 2 bases and the J segment 6 bases; nucleotides outside the gene matches: 14. Germline V gene lookup returns CDR1 MGHRA and CDR2 YSYEKL. CDR3 nucleotides: TGCGCCAGCAGCCAAAGCCCCTGGACTAGCGGGGAGGTACTCGAGCAGTACTTC. It encodes CASSQSPWTSGEVLEQYF.

The CDR3, as DNA: TGTGCCAGCAGCTTAGCGGACAGTCATACGCAGTATTTT. Protein sequence: CASSLADSHTQYF. The rearrangement links TRBV11-3 to TRBJ2-3; a possible D gene is TRBD1 (6 bases). Germline CDR1 reads SGHNT; CDR2 reads YENEEA. This CDR3 has 13 residues. V was pared by 1 base and J by 7 bases, with 9 bases between.

J is TRBJ2-7 and V is TRBV7-7, with TRBD1 matching 11 bases. With V trimmed by 4 bases and J by 5 bases, 1 base remained unmatched. The CDR3 extends over 13 amino acids. From germline, CDR1 is SSHAT and CDR2 FNYEAQ (reference sequence). The CDR3 DNA follows: TGTGCCAGCAGCTCGGGACAGGGGGACGAGCAGTACTTC. It codes for CASSSGQGDEQYF. Full variable domain (missing parts from reference TRBV7-7 and TRBJ2-7): GAGVSQSPRYKVTKRGQDVTLRCDPISSHATLYWYQQALGQGPEFLTYFNYEAQPDKSGLPSDRFSAERPEGSISTLTIQRTEQRDSAMYRCASSSGQGDEQYFGPGTRLTVT.

The chain combines TRBV5-6 with TRBJ2-5; a weak D match, TRBD2 (7 bases). The CDR3 has 15 residues. Germline V gives CDR1 SGHDT, CDR2 YYEEEE. The germline V and J ends were trimmed by 0 bases and 1 base, with 10 bases remaining between them. The CDR3, as DNA: TGTGCCAGCAGCTTGGGAGGGGGGGCCCAAGAGACCCAGTACTTC. Amino acids: CASSLGGGAQETQYF.

CDR3 region: CASTAGQGGKKLFF. The CDR3 bases are TGTGCCAGCACGGCGGGACAGGGAGGTAAAAAACTGTTTTTT. The rearrangement joins TRBV28 to TRBJ1-4; 9 nucleotides match TRBD1. The CDR3 loop spans 14 amino acids. V shed 7 bases, J shed 9 bases, and the junction held 9 bases outside the gene matches. Germline values: CDR1 MDHEN, CDR2 SYDVKM.

This clone has only one observation. The genes are TRBV6-5 and TRBJ2-7, with 11 bases identical to TRBD1. Germline V gives CDR1 MNHEY, CDR2 SVGAGI. V shed 6 bases, J shed 2 bases, and the junction held 6 bases outside the gene matches. The CDR3 contains 15 residues. CDR3 residues: CASSLGQGATYEQYF. The CDR3 DNA reads TGTGCCAGCAGCTTAGGACAGGGGGCCACCTACGAGCAGTACTTC.

This chain connects TRBV19 to TRBJ2-7; D remains ambiguous. This CDR3 comprises 14 residues. The V and J ends lost 6 bases and 1 base respectively, with 13 bases between them. Germline V gene data show CDR1 as LNHDA and CDR2 as SQIVND (reference sequence). CDR3 coding DNA: TGTGCCAGTAGGGTCACGACTGGATCCTACGAGCAGTACTTC. The encoded protein is CASRVTTGSYEQYF.

The chain couples TRBV5-4 to TRBJ1-2, with D unclear. The germline gives CDR1 SGHNT, CDR2 YYREEE (reference sequence). V lost 4 bases to trimming and J lost 12 bases, with 19 bases between them. The CDR3 runs to 13 residues. CDR3 sequence: CASSPTFRDRHTF. The DNA of the CDR3 is TGTGCCAGCAGCCCTACGTTTCGGGATCGTCACACCTTC.

V gene TRBV13 combines with J gene TRBJ2-1; D uncertain. Germline assignment: CDR1 PRHDT and CDR2 FYEKMQ (reference sequence). The ends were cut back, 5 bases at V and 4 bases at J, with 6 bases in the middle. The CDR3 runs to 12 residues. For the CDR3, the DNA is TGTGCCAGCAGCCCCTCGTACAATGAGCAGTTCTTC. It is translated as CASSPSYNEQFF.

The chain employs TRBV28 and TRBJ1-5, with 8 bases lining up with TRBD1. The CDR3 covers 16 residues. The germline CDR1 and CDR2 sequences are MDHEN and SYDVKM. With 2 bases clipped from V and 7 bases from J, the junction kept 10 bases outside the gene matches. The DNA of the CDR3 is TGTGCCAGCAGTTTAAAGTGGCAGGGGGCTCACCAGCCCCAGCATTTT. Its translation: CASSLKWQGAHQPQHF.

The V gene is TRBV11-2, the J gene TRBJ1-1, with D uncertain. The CDR3 contains 14 residues. The V gene's germline CDR1 is SGHAT and CDR2 FQNNGV. Trimming removed 2 bases at V and 0 bases at J, with 7 bases between. The CDR3 region is CASSLSGMNTEAFF. CDR3 DNA: TGTGCCAGCAGCTTATCAGGCATGAACACTGAAGCTTTCTTT.

The gene calls are TRBV7-6 and TRBJ1-2, with D perhaps matching TRBD1 (5 bases). V shed 1 base and J shed 2 bases, with 8 bases lying between them. Germline CDR1 is SGHVS and CDR2 is FNYEAQ. The CDR3 totals 14 residues. CDR3 sequence: CASSLGTRNYGYTF. The DNA of the CDR3 is TGTGCCAGCAGCTTAGGGACAAGAAACTATGGCTACACCTTC. Using reference TRBV7-6 and TRBJ1-2 for the parts outside the CDR3, the full variable domain is GAGVSQSPRYKVTKRGQDVALRCDPISGHVSLYWYRQALGQGPEFLTYFNYEAQQDKSGLPNDRFSAERPEGSISTLTIQRTEQRDSAMYRCASSLGTRNYGYTFGSGTRLTVV.

The J gene is TRBJ2-3, the V gene TRBV5-6; D remains unclear. The CDR3 length is 12 residues. Trimming took off 8 bases at V and 8 bases at J, with 15 bases between the two ends. CDR1 SGHDT and CDR2 YYEEEE come from the germline V gene. CDR3: CARRASVGTQYF. The CDR3 bases are TGTGCCAGACGAGCGAGCGTTGGTACGCAGTATTTT.